Listed below are T cell receptor beta chains from one sample, sequenced in a study of T cells in Graves' hyperthyroidism and ophthalmopathy. TCRdb reprocessed the multiplex PCR reads with MiXCR, giving one entry per CDR3 protein. The data show 310,000 or so distinct CDR3 sequences, approximately 15% seen once. What was sequenced was blood. These receptors were obtained from a woman aged 60 to 75 with Graves' ophthalmopathy. Both conserved end residues are part of each CDR3. Each record gives: D gene, J gene, clone size, V gene, CDR3 DNA, CDR3 protein. The D gene is left open where the match is weak. Expanded clones are given a class, and other clones once, few, many or no size at all.

NA	TRBJ2-2	few	TRBV10-3	TGTGCCATCAGTGTAAACAGGGTAAACACCGGGGAGCTGTTTTTT	CAISVNRVNTGELFF
NA	TRBJ2-7	many	TRBV6-1	TGTGCCACCAGACGGGTCGGGGACCCGGCCTACGAGCAGTACTTC	CATRRVGDPAYEQYF
TRBD1	TRBJ1-4	NA	TRBV6-1	TGTGCCAGCATAAGGGGGCCATCTGCAACTAATGAAAAACTGTTTTTT	CASIRGPSATNEKLFF
NA	TRBJ2-5	NA	TRBV20-1	TGCAGTGCTTCCGACTCCCAGGGCCAGACCCAGTACTTC	CSASDSQGQTQYF
NA	TRBJ2-3	NA	TRBV6-1	TGTGCCAGCAAAGGAGGGGGTAGCACAGATACGCAGTATTTT	CASKGGGSTDTQYF
NA	TRBJ2-3	many	TRBV5-1	TGCGCCAGCAGCTCTCGCGGGTGGGATACGCAGTATTTT	CASSSRGWDTQYF
TRBD1	TRBJ1-6	few	TRBV5-1	TGCGCCAGCAGAGGGACAGAGAATTCACCCCTCCACTTT	CASRGTENSPLHF
NA	TRBJ1-5	many	TRBV2	TGTGCCAGCAGAGAAGGGGGAAGGCAGCCCCAGCATTTT	CASREGGRQPQHF
NA	TRBJ2-1	NA	TRBV20-1	TGCAGTGCTAGAAGAACCGTCTCGGGGCGAGCCATCTCCTACAATGAGCAGTTCTTC	CSARRTVSGRAISYNEQFF
TRBD1	TRBJ2-3	few	TRBV5-1	TGCGCCAGCAGCCAGGGACAGAACACAGATACGCAGTATTTT	CASSQGQNTDTQYF
NA	TRBJ2-2	NA	TRBV2	TGTGCCAGCAGTGATGCGGGATCGAACACCGGGGAGCTGTTTTTT	CASSDAGSNTGELFF
TRBD2	TRBJ2-7	many	TRBV5-1	TGCGCCAGCAGCGGACTAGCGGGAGGGCCCTCCGAGCAGTACTTC	CASSGLAGGPSEQYF
TRBD1	TRBJ2-1	NA	TRBV27	TGTGCCAGCAGTTTAGGACAGGGATGGAATGAGCAGTTCTTC	CASSLGQGWNEQFF
NA	TRBJ1-4	many	TRBV15	TGTGCCACCAGCAGAGATTTCGGGATTGAAAAACTGTTTTTT	CATSRDFGIEKLFF
TRBD1	TRBJ1-5	NA	TRBV5-1	TGTGCCAGCAGCTTGACCCCGACAGGGATGGGGGATCAGCCCCAGCATTTT	CASSLTPTGMGDQPQHF
NA	TRBJ2-5	many	TRBV24-1	TGTGCCTCCAGCCCAGGGTGGGGTCAAGAGACCCAGTACTTC	CASSPGWGQETQYF
TRBD2	TRBJ2-3	NA	TRBV6-2/TRBV6-3	TGTGCCAGCAACCGAGCGGGGGGGCCAAAACGCACAGATACGCAGTATTTT	CASNRAGGPKRTDTQYF
NA	TRBJ1-4	many	TRBV27	TGTGCCAGCAGTTGGACAGTTAATGAAAAACTGTTTTTT	CASSWTVNEKLFF
NA	TRBJ2-7	many	TRBV5-5	TGTGCCAGCAGCTTGGCAGCGGATAACGAGCAGTACTTC	CASSLAADNEQYF
NA	TRBJ2-7	NA	TRBV30	TGTGCCTGGAGTACAGGGTCGGGCTACGAGCAGTACTTC	CAWSTGSGYEQYF
TRBD2	TRBJ2-7	many	TRBV20-1	TGCAGTGCTGCGGGAGGGGCTAACTACGAGCAGTACTTC	CSAAGGANYEQYF
TRBD2	TRBJ2-7	few	TRBV3-1	TGTGCCAGCAGCCCGACTAGCGGGATCACCTACGAGCAGTACTTC	CASSPTSGITYEQYF
NA	TRBJ2-3	NA	TRBV20-1	TGCAGTGCTGAGGCGCTGGACGTAACAGATACGCAGTATTTT	CSAEALDVTDTQYF
NA	TRBJ2-7	NA	TRBV7-2	TGTGCCGGCAGCTTAGATAGGGTGAGCTCCTACGAGCAGTACTTC	CAGSLDRVSSYEQYF
TRBD1	TRBJ2-3	NA	TRBV11-2	TGTGCCAGCAGCCCTGACAGGGCTGATACGCAGTATTTT	CASSPDRADTQYF
TRBD1	TRBJ2-1	many	TRBV12-5	TGTGCTAGTGGTTTGGGACAGGGTCTTACCTACAATGAGCAGTTCTTC	CASGLGQGLTYNEQFF
NA	TRBJ2-1	NA	TRBV6-1	TGTGCCAGCAGATCGACGGTCCCTGACAATGAGCAGTTCTTC	CASRSTVPDNEQFF
TRBD1	TRBJ1-2	NA	TRBV7-2	TGTGCCAGCAGCTTGACCCGACAGGGTAACTATGGCTACACCTTC	CASSLTRQGNYGYTF
NA	TRBJ1-1	many	TRBV27	TGTGCCAGCAGTTTTCGGGGTTGGGAAACGGGAGCTTTCTTT	CASSFRGWETGAFF
TRBD1	TRBJ2-2	NA	TRBV10-3	TGTGCCATCAGTAGGACAGGGAACACCGGGGAGCTGTTTTTT	CAISRTGNTGELFF
NA	TRBJ2-7	many	TRBV5-5	TGTGCCAGCAGCCTTGGACCGACCGGCTCCTACGAGCAGTACTTC	CASSLGPTGSYEQYF
NA	TRBJ1-1	many	TRBV20-1	TGCAGTGCTAGAGAAATAAAGGGGAACACTGAAGCTTTCTTT	CSAREIKGNTEAFF
TRBD2	TRBJ2-5	many	TRBV20-1	TGCAGTGCTACACCCGGGCTAGCGGGGGGAAGAGAGACCCAGTACTTC	CSATPGLAGGRETQYF
NA	TRBJ2-7	few	TRBV7-2	TGTGCCAGCAGCTTAGAGGGCGGGGTCTCCTACGAGCAGTACTTC	CASSLEGGVSYEQYF
TRBD2	TRBJ2-3	NA	TRBV7-9	TGTGCCAGCAGCGCTACTAGCGGGTCCATCATCACAGATACGCAGTATTTT	CASSATSGSIITDTQYF
TRBD1	TRBJ2-1	NA	TRBV20-1	TGCAGTGCCAGAAAAACCGGGACAGGGTCCTCTCATGAGCAGTTCTTC	CSARKTGTGSSHEQFF
NA	TRBJ2-7	many	TRBV7-2	TGTGCCAGCAGCGTGAGCCCCTACGAGCAGTACTTC	CASSVSPYEQYF